The sample holds many counts of the clone carrying this T cell receptor (beta chain). Its antigen is undetermined. Germline trimming cut 6 bases from V and 6 bases from J; bases unmatched to any gene: 12. The CDR3 contains 17 residues. Germline V lookup: CDR1 MNHEY, CDR2 SVGAGI. Samples came from axillary lymph nodes draining the breast cancer. One entry per CDR3 protein, called by TCRdb with MiXCR from the multiplex PCR reads. The data show about 180,000 distinct CDR3 sequences, with 30% to 40% seen just once and less than 4% held by the top ten. The data originate from a study of breast tumors, draining lymph nodes, adjacent tissues. Overall study findings and caveats: Tumors had less TCR diversity than lymph nodes, more than nontumor tissue. Luminal-like breast cancer showed significantly greater tumor-nontumor repertoire similarity than basal-like breast cancer did.

Sequencing was carried out using axillary lymph node tissue. This chain connects TRBV6-5 to TRBJ2-1; 12 bases fit TRBD2. The sequence was collected from a female donor with breast cancer. Some clones in this sample may be carry-over from other donors' samples. CDR3 residues: CASRASGRVAYRNEQFF. The CDR3 DNA follows: TGTGCCAGCAGGGCTAGCGGGAGGGTGGCTTACCGCAATGAGCAGTTCTTC.